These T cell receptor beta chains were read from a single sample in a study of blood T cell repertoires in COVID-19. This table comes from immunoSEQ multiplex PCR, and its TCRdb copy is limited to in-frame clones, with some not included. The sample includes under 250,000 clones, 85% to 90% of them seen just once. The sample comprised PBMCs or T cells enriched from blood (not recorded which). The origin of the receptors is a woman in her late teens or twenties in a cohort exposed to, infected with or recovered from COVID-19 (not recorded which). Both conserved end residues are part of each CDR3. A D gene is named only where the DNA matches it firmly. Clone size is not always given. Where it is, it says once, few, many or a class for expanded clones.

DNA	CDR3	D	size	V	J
TGTGCCAGCAGCGTAGGAGGGGGAGGGAGCTCCTACAATGAGCAGTTCTTC	CASSVGGGGSSYNEQFF	.	.	TRBV9	TRBJ2-1
TGCGCCAGCAGCTGGGGGGGACTAGGAGGGGAAGAGACCCAGTACTTC	CASSWGGLGGEETQYF	TRBD2	.	TRBV5-1	TRBJ2-5
TGTGCCAGCAGCGTAGAAGGGGTCAAGCAGGTTACGCAGTATTTT	CASSVEGVKQVTQYF	.	.	TRBV9	TRBJ2-3
TGTGCCAGCAGCTGGGGCATACAAGAGACCCAGTACTTC	CASSWGIQETQYF	.	.	TRBV7-9	TRBJ2-5
TGTGCCAGCAGCCCCTTGAGGGGGGGACAGCCCCAGCATTTT	CASSPLRGGQPQHF	.	.	TRBV13	TRBJ1-5
TGCAGCGTAAAACCCTTGACTAGCGGGAGTGGTAATGAGCAGTTCTTC	CSVKPLTSGSGNEQFF	TRBD2	.	TRBV29-1	TRBJ2-1
TGTGCCAGCTATAAGGGACAGGGGTACACTGAAGCTTTCTTT	CASYKGQGYTEAFF	TRBD1	.	TRBV6-5	TRBJ1-1
TGTGCCAGCAGCCTGACTAGCGGGGGCACAGATACGCAGTATTTT	CASSLTSGGTDTQYF	TRBD2	.	TRBV2	TRBJ2-3
TGTGCCAGTGGCCGGACTGAAACAGCCTCCTACAATGAGCAGTTCTTC	CASGRTETASYNEQFF	.	once	TRBV19	TRBJ2-1
TGTGCCAGCAGTGATCGGGGGGGCAATGAGCAGTTCTTC	CASSDRGGNEQFF	TRBD2	few	TRBV6-1	TRBJ2-1
TGTGCCACCAGCCAGACAGGGAACTATGGCGGCTACACCTTC	CATSQTGNYGGYTF	TRBD1	.	TRBV24-1	TRBJ1-2
TGCGCCAGCAGCCAGGCACAGGGGGCGAGGGGCTACACCTTC	CASSQAQGARGYTF	TRBD1	.	TRBV4-1	TRBJ1-2
TGTGCCACCAGCAAGCGAGGGCTAGCCAGAATCGATACGCAGTATTTT	CATSKRGLARIDTQYF	.	.	TRBV15	TRBJ2-3
TGTGCCAGTAGTCCCCGGACAGGGCTTGGCTACACCTTC	CASSPRTGLGYTF	TRBD1	.	TRBV19	TRBJ1-2
TGCAGCGTTGCTGGACAGGGATTATTTAGCACAGATACGCAGTATTTT	CSVAGQGLFSTDTQYF	TRBD1	.	TRBV29-1	TRBJ2-3
TGCGCCAGCAGCTTGAGGGGACAGAGATTCTATGGCTACACCTTC	CASSLRGQRFYGYTF	TRBD1	.	TRBV5-1	TRBJ1-2
TGTGCCAGCAGTTTGGCCGGGACAGGGTTCACTGAAGCTTTCTTT	CASSLAGTGFTEAFF	TRBD1	.	TRBV28	TRBJ1-1
TGTGCCAGTAATACAGGGGCCAATAATTCACCCCTCCACTTT	CASNTGANNSPLHF	TRBD1	once	TRBV19	TRBJ1-6
TGTGCCAGCAGTACCCAAGGGGCCCCAACTAATGAAAAACTGTTTTTT	CASSTQGAPTNEKLFF	.	few	TRBV6-6	TRBJ1-4
TGTGCCAGCAGTGAACAGGATAGTCAGCCCCAGCATTTT	CASSEQDSQPQHF	.	.	TRBV2	TRBJ1-5
TGTGCCAGCAGTGAAGGCAGGGAGGTGAATACGCAGTATTTT	CASSEGREVNTQYF	.	.	TRBV6-4	TRBJ2-3
TGTGCCAGCAGCTGGGGGCGGAGAGCGAGGGGCTACACCTTC	CASSWGRRARGYTF	.	few	TRBV5-6	TRBJ1-2
TGTGCCAGCAGTGAATCGGTAGCGGGAGCCTACAATGAGCAGTTCTTC	CASSESVAGAYNEQFF	TRBD2	.	TRBV6-4	TRBJ2-1
TGTGCCAGCAGTTTCCGAACGGGTGAAAAACTGTTTTTT	CASSFRTGEKLFF	.	.	TRBV27	TRBJ1-4
TGTGCCAGCAGCTCACATCCCGGGACAGGGTTTGGAGGAAACACCATATATTTT	CASSSHPGTGFGGNTIYF	TRBD1	.	TRBV5-6	TRBJ1-3
TGTGCCAGCTCCCCTCGGGATTCGGGAGTGACTGGAAACACCATATATTTT	CASSPRDSGVTGNTIYF	.	.	TRBV18	TRBJ1-3
TGTGCCAGCAGTTTACCCGGGACAGGGGGACAAAAACTGTTTTTT	CASSLPGTGGQKLFF	TRBD1	.	TRBV28	TRBJ1-4
TGCGCCAGCAGCAACAACAGACAGGGCATCTCTGGAAACACCATATATTTT	CASSNNRQGISGNTIYF	TRBD1	once	TRBV5-1	TRBJ1-3
TGCGCCAGCAGCTTGGCGGGAGGGGGAAATCAGCCCCAGCATTTT	CASSLAGGGNQPQHF	.	.	TRBV5-1	TRBJ1-5
TGTGCCAGCAGCTTAGTCGGACGGCTAGCGGGGCACTACGAGCAGTACTTC	CASSLVGRLAGHYEQYF	TRBD2	few	TRBV11-2	TRBJ2-7
TGTGCCAGCAGCTGGTCGGTAACTAATGAAAAACTGTTTTTT	CASSWSVTNEKLFF	.	.	TRBV5-6	TRBJ1-4
TGTGCCAGCAGTTTGTTAGGGGGACAGCCCCAGCATTTT	CASSLLGGQPQHF	.	.	TRBV27	TRBJ1-5
TGCGCCAGCAGCTTGGTCCCTAACAGGGGCGGTGGGGAAAAACTGTTTTTT	CASSLVPNRGGGEKLFF	TRBD1	.	TRBV5-1	TRBJ1-4
TGTGCCAGCTCGACTAGCCAGACCGGGGAGCTGTTTTTT	CASSTSQTGELFF	TRBD2	.	TRBV9	TRBJ2-2
TGTGCCAGCAGTGAAAACAGTTTCTTCCTCGGAAACACCATATATTTT	CASSENSFFLGNTIYF	.	.	TRBV6-1	TRBJ1-3
TGTGCCAGCAGTGGACAACACACTGAAGCTTTCTTT	CASSGQHTEAFF	.	.	TRBV25-1	TRBJ1-1
TGTGCCATCAGTAAAGGACTAGCGGATTCCTACGAGCAGTACTTC	CAISKGLADSYEQYF	TRBD2	.	TRBV10-3	TRBJ2-7
TGTGCCAGTACCATTGGAACAGGGGACTATGGCTACACCTTC	CASTIGTGDYGYTF	TRBD1	.	TRBV19	TRBJ1-2
TGTGCCAGCAGCGCAATTTTTCAGGGCCGTCGGTTCTTC	CASSAIFQGRRFF	.	.	TRBV13	TRBJ2-1
TGCGCCAGCAGCCAGCGCCCGGGACTCTCCTACAATGAGCAGTTCTTC	CASSQRPGLSYNEQFF	.	.	TRBV4-1	TRBJ2-1
TGCAGCGTTGAAGGACTCTTGAACACTGAAGCTTTCTTT	CSVEGLLNTEAFF	.	.	TRBV29-1	TRBJ1-1
TGTGCCTGGAGCGTACCGGGACAGGAACATGAAAAACTGTTTTTT	CAWSVPGQEHEKLFF	TRBD1	.	TRBV30	TRBJ1-4
TGTGCCAGCACCACCGGGGGCAGGGGGCCCCAAGAGACCCAGTACTTC	CASTTGGRGPQETQYF	TRBD1	.	TRBV3-1/TRBV3-2	TRBJ2-5
TGTGCCAGCAGCAGAAGCGGGATTAACACAGATACGCAGTATTTT	CASSRSGINTDTQYF	TRBD2	.	TRBV7-3	TRBJ2-3
TGTGCCAGCAGTGAAGCAAGCCTTAATTCACCCCTCCACTTT	CASSEASLNSPLHF	.	.	TRBV6-1	TRBJ1-6
TGTGCCAGCAGCCAAAACAGGGGCACTGAAGCTTTCTTT	CASSQNRGTEAFF	TRBD1	.	TRBV3-1/TRBV3-2	TRBJ1-1
TGCGCCAGCAGCCCTGGGACAGAAGGAAACACCATATATTTT	CASSPGTEGNTIYF	TRBD1	.	TRBV5-1	TRBJ1-3
TGTGCCAGCAGCGTAGGGAGCGGGAGGGAGTGGGTAGAGACCCAGTACTTC	CASSVGSGREWVETQYF	TRBD2	.	TRBV9	TRBJ2-5
TGTGCCAGCAGCTCGGACAGGGTGAGCGGGGAGCTGTTTTTT	CASSSDRVSGELFF	TRBD1	.	TRBV11-3	TRBJ2-2
TGTGCCAGCAGTATAAGACTAGCGGGGGGCCGATACAATGAGCAGTTCTTC	CASSIRLAGGRYNEQFF	TRBD2	.	TRBV9	TRBJ2-1
TGTGCCAGCAGCCTATTACCGGGACAGGGCTTCCCTCCGTACTTC	CASSLLPGQGFPPYF	TRBD1	.	TRBV3-1/TRBV3-2	TRBJ2-7
TGCAGTGCTAGAGAGCAGGGGGCAGCTTTCTTT	CSAREQGAAFF	TRBD1	.	TRBV20-1	TRBJ1-1
TGTGCCAGCAGTGAATACGCGGTAGGAGGGCCAGATACGCAGTATTTT	CASSEYAVGGPDTQYF	.	.	TRBV6-1	TRBJ2-3
TGTGCCAGCAGCTTACGTAGCGACACTGAAGCTTTCTTT	CASSLRSDTEAFF	.	.	TRBV7-9	TRBJ1-1
TGTGCCTTGATGGGGGGAGTGAACACTGAAGCTTTCTTT	CALMGGVNTEAFF	.	.	TRBV5-4	TRBJ1-1
TGTGCCAGCAGCCAATTCGGGACAGTAAATGAAGCTTTCTTT	CASSQFGTVNEAFF	TRBD1	.	TRBV3-1/TRBV3-2	TRBJ1-1